Below, 14 T cell receptor beta chains from the same sample are listed, as sequenced in a study of T cells in Graves' hyperthyroidism and ophthalmopathy (dated by TCRdb to between 2018 and 2020). Preparation of the library involved multiplex PCR. Sequencing was performed on an Illumina HiSeq 2000. The TCR beta CDR3 regions were amplified from RNA transcripts. For the first round of RT-PCR on the TCR CDR3, the HTBI primer set was used together with the Qiagen OneStep RT-PCR kit. TCRdb trimmed the raw reads at Q25, called clones with MiXCR and kept productive beta chains. Rows are unified per CDR3 protein, each entry keeping the most common DNA and genes. Here the sample has some 770,000 distinct CDR3 sequences; around 17% occur a single time. Around 7.7% of the sample lies in the top ten. Sequencing was performed on blood. These receptor sequences come from a man aged 18 to 30 with Graves' hyperthyroidism.

Details on this clonotype: A much larger clone lies a single base off, so this may be a read error. This CDR3 reads CASSATPSNYGYTF. In nucleotides, the CDR3 is TGTGCCAGCAGCGCGACCCCTAGTAACTATGGCTACACCTTC. The rearrangement uses TRBV11-1 and TRBJ1-2; D not certain. Germline loops: CDR1 SGHAT, CDR2 FQDESV (reference sequence). The CDR3 is made up of 14 amino acids. The V gene lost 5 bases and the J gene lost 1 base, with 11 bases spanning the gap.

V usage is TRBV20-1 and J usage is TRBJ2-7; D is possibly TRBD1 (6 bases). The germline gives CDR1 DFQATT, CDR2 SNEGSKA (reference sequence). Between the trimmed V and J ends, which lost 5 bases and 7 bases, there was a span of 15 bases. The CDR3 is 12 amino acids. In DNA, the CDR3 is TGCAGTGCTGGGACACGGGTGAGGGAGCAGTACTTC. As protein: CSAGTRVREQYF.

Remarks on this clonotype: A much larger clone sits a single nucleotide away, making a read error possible. The rearrangement links TRBV19 to TRBJ2-1; no clear D. The CDR3 length is 14 residues. Per the germline V gene, CDR1 is LNHDA and CDR2 is SQIVND (reference sequence). Trimming left V 4 bases short and J 0 bases short, with 7 bases between. CDR3 residues: CASSSQSSYNEQFF. CDR3 DNA: TGTGCCAGTAGTAGCCAGAGCTCCTACAATGAGCAGTTCTTC. The full variable domain, completed using reference TRBV19 and TRBJ2-1, is DGGITQSPKYLFRKEGQNVTLSCEQNLNHDAMYWYRQDPGQGLRLIYYSQIVNDFQKGDIAEGYSVSREKKESFPLTVTSAQKNPTAFYLCASSSQSSYNEQFFGPGTRLTVL.

Comments on this clonotype: A clone one base away is much larger, so this may be a read error. The V gene is TRBV28, the J gene TRBJ1-2; 7 nucleotides match TRBD1. The V gene's germline CDR1 is MDHEN and CDR2 SYDVKM. This CDR3 comprises 14 residues. CDR3 sequence: CASSTGTALYGCTF. Here the CDR3 DNA reads TGTGCCAGCAGCACCGGGACAGCCCTTTATGGCTGCACCTTC.

A few counts support this clonotype. This chain links TRBV5-1 with TRBJ1-2, with 7 bases identical to TRBD1. J lost 8 bases, V lost 4 bases, and 14 bases had no gene match. CDR3 length: 15 residues. CDR1 and CDR2 from the germline V gene are SGHRS and YFSETQ. DNA for the CDR3: TGCGCCAGCAGCCAAGACAGGGCTATCGTAGAGGGCTACACCTTC. Amino acids: CASSQDRAIVEGYTF.

The chain links TRBV19 to TRBJ2-1; the match to TRBD1 covers 7 bases. This CDR3 is 14 amino acids long. Germline trimming cut 7 bases from V and 3 bases from J; bases unmatched to any gene: 6. Per germline, CDR1 LNHDA and CDR2 SQIVND (reference sequence). CDR3 DNA sequence: TGTGCCAGTATTGGGGACAGCCTCTACAATGAGCAGTTCTTC. Translating gives CASIGDSLYNEQFF.

This clonotype occurred many times. This chain uses TRBV2 with TRBJ2-3; TRBD2 might be the D (6 bases). V was shortened by 11 bases and J by 3 bases, with 15 bases between the two germline ends. Germline lookup yields CDR1 SNHLY and CDR2 FYNNEI. The CDR3 contains 13 residues. CDR3 in amino acids: CALQATRTDTQYF. The CDR3, as DNA: TGTGCCCTCCAAGCGACTAGAACAGATACGCAGTATTTT.

This clonotype came up a few times. The V call is TRBV19, the J call TRBJ2-5, with 10 bases that match TRBD2. V shed 4 bases, J shed 5 bases, and the junction held 7 bases outside the gene matches. The CDR3 consists of 15 residues. Germline assignment: CDR1 LNHDA and CDR2 SQIVND (reference sequence). CDR3 coding DNA: TGTGCCAGTAGTAGGCTTAGCGGGGGGAGCGAGACCCAGTACTTC. The encoded protein is CASSRLSGGSETQYF.

CDR3 sequence: CSARESPMNTEAFF. Written as DNA, the CDR3 is TGCAGTGCTAGAGAGTCCCCGATGAACACTGAAGCTTTCTTT. The J gene is TRBJ1-1, the V gene TRBV20-1; D call uncertain. Germline CDR1 reads DFQATT; CDR2 reads SNEGSKA (reference sequence). Trimming pared 0 bases from V and 0 bases from J, leaving 8 bases between. The CDR3 is 14 amino acids.

Ten or more counts support this clonotype. This chain uses TRBV6-5 with TRBJ1-2; D is undetermined. In germline, CDR1 is MNHEY, CDR2 SVGAGI. The CDR3 is 13 residues long. The V end was cut by 2 bases, the J end by 7 bases, with 11 bases between. The CDR3: CASSYTDFRGYTF. Here the CDR3 DNA reads TGTGCCAGCAGTTACACAGACTTCCGTGGCTACACCTTC.

Comment on this clonotype: Just one base apart from a much larger clone, this may be a read error. The rearrangement uses TRBV2 and TRBJ1-6; D is perhaps TRBD1 (5 bases). Germline V gene data show CDR1 as SNHLY and CDR2 as FYNNEI. The CDR3 runs to 13 residues. This chain's CDR3 is CASSDYRSSPHHF. The CDR3 region has the DNA TGTGCCAGCAGTGACTACAGGTCTTCACCCCACCACTTT.

V gene TRBV6-2 or TRBV6-3 combines with J gene TRBJ1-6; a possible D gene is TRBD1 (5 bases). CDR3 length equals 16 residues. CDR1 is MNHEY, CDR2 SVGEGT, per germline. Trimming stripped 8 bases from V and 3 bases from J, with 17 bases between. CDR3 residues: CASADGGNSYNSPLHF. In DNA, the CDR3 is TGTGCCAGCGCGGATGGGGGGAACAGCTATAATTCACCCCTCCACTTT.

Only a few counts were recorded for this clonotype. V usage is TRBV5-5 and J usage is TRBJ2-1; perhaps TRBD1 as D (6 bases). Germline CDR1 SGHKS, CDR2 YYEKEE (reference sequence). The CDR3 has 14 residues. The V end lost 4 bases, the J end lost 4 bases, and 12 bases lay between the germline ends. The CDR3 spells CASSPRTEYNEQFF. In DNA form, the CDR3 reads TGTGCCAGCAGCCCACGGACAGAATACAATGAGCAGTTCTTC.

This clonotype has ten or more counts. The rearrangement joins TRBV6-2 or TRBV6-3 to TRBJ2-1, with 13 bases fitting TRBD2. Germline loops: CDR1 MNHEY, CDR2 SVGEGT. The length of the CDR3 is 15 residues. This CDR3 is CAAKTSGRHHNEQFF. For the CDR3, the DNA is TGTGCTGCGAAGACTAGCGGGAGGCACCACAATGAGCAGTTCTTC.